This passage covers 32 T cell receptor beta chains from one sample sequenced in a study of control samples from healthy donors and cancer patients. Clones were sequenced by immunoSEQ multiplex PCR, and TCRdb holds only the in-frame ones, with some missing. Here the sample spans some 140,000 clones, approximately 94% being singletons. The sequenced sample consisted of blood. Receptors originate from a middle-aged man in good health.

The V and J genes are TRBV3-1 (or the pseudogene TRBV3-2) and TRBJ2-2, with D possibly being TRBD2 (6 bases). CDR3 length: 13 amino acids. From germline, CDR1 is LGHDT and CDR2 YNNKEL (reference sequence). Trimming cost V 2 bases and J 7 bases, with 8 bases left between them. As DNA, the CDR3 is TGTGCCAGCAGCCAACGGGGGAGCGGGGAGCTGTTTTTT. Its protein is CASSQRGSGELFF.

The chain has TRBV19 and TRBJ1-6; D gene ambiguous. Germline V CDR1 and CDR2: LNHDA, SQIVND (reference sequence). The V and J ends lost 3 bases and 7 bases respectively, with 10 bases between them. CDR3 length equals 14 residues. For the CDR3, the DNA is TGTGCCAGTAGTATTTCAGCGGGGAATTCACCCCTCCACTTT. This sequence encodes CASSISAGNSPLHF.

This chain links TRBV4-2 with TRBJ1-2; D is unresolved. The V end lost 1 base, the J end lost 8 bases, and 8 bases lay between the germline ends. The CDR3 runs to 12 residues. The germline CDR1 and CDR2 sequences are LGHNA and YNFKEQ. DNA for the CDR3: TGTGCCAGCAGCCAAGGGGTGTACGGCTACACCTTC. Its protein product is CASSQGVYGYTF.

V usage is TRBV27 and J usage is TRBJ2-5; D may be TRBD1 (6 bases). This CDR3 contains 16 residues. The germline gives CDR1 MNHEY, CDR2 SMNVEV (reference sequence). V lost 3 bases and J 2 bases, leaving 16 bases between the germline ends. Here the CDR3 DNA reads TGTGCCAGCAGTTTGTACGGGTGGACAGCACAAGAGACCCAGTACTTC. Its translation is CASSLYGWTAQETQYF.

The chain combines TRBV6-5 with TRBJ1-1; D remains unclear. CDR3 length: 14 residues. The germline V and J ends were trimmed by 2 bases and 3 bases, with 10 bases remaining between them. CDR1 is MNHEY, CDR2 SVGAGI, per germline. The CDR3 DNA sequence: TGTGCCAGCAGTTACAGTGGGCTTTACACTGAAGCTTTCTTT. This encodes CASSYSGLYTEAFF.

The DNA of the CDR3 is TGTGCCACCAGTGTAGCTAAATCCGACAGACTCAATGAGCAGTTCTTC. Residues: CATSVAKSDRLNEQFF. This chain joins TRBV24-1 and TRBJ2-1, with D possibly TRBD1 on 5 matching bases. Trimming stripped 5 bases from V and 6 bases from J, with 19 bases between. The CDR3 sequence is 16 residues long. The germline V gene has CDR1 KGHDR and CDR2 SFDVKD.

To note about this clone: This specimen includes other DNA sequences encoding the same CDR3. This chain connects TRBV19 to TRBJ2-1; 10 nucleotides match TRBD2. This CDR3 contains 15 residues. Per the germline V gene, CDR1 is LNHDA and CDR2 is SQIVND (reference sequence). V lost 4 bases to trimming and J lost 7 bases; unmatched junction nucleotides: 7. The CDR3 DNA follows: TGTGCCAGTAGTAAAGCGGGGGGGCCGGTAAATGAGCAGTTCTTC. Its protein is CASSKAGGPVNEQFF.

The CDR3 loop is CATSDSRTGGLPDTQYF. DNA for the CDR3: TGTGCCACCAGTGATAGTAGGACAGGGGGTTTGCCAGATACGCAGTATTTT. The chain joins TRBV24-1 to TRBJ2-3; TRBD1 aligns across 10 bases. Trimming cost V 3 bases and J 4 bases; bases outside gene matches: 9. This CDR3 spans 17 amino acids. CDR1 is KGHDR, CDR2 SFDVKD, per germline.

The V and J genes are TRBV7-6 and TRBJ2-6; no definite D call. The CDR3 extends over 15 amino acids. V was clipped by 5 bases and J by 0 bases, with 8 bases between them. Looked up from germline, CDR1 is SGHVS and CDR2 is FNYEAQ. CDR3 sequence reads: CASSPSNSGANVLTF. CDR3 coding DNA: TGTGCCAGCAGCCCTTCTAACTCTGGGGCCAACGTCCTGACTTTC.

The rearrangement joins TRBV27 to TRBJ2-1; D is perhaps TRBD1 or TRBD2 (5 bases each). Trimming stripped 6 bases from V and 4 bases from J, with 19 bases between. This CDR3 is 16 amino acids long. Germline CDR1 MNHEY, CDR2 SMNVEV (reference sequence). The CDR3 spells CASSPRGDPPYNEQFF. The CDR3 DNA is TGTGCCAGCAGCCCCAGAGGGGACCCCCCTTACAATGAGCAGTTCTTC.

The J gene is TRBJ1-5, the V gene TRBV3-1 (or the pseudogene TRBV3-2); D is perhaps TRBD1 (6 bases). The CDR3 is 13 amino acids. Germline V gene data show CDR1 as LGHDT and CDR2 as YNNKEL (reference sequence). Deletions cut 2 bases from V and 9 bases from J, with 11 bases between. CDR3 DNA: TGTGCCAGCAGCCAAAGGGGGGAGGGGCCCCAGCATTTT. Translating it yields CASSQRGEGPQHF.

In DNA form, the CDR3 reads TGTGCCAGCAGCTTGGGTGGGAATAAAAATACGCAGTATTTT. Its protein is CASSLGGNKNTQYF. This chain links TRBV7-9 with TRBJ2-3; D gene unclear. The V and J ends lost 3 bases and 7 bases respectively, with 14 bases between them. The CDR3 length is 14 residues. Germline lookup yields CDR1 SEHNR and CDR2 FQNEAQ (reference sequence).

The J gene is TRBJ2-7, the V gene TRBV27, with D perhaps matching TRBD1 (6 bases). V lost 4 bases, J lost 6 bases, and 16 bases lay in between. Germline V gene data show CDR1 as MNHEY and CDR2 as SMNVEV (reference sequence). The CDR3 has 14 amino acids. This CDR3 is CASSSTRTGFEQYF. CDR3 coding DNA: TGTGCCAGCAGTTCCACGAGAACAGGGTTCGAGCAGTACTTC.

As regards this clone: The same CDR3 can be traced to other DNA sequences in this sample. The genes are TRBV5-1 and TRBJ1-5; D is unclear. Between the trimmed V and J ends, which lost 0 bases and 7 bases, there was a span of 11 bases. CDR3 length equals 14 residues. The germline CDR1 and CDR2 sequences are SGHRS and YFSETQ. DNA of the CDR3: TGCGCCAGCAGCTTGGACGGGGTTGGGCAGCCCCAGCATTTT. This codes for CASSLDGVGQPQHF.

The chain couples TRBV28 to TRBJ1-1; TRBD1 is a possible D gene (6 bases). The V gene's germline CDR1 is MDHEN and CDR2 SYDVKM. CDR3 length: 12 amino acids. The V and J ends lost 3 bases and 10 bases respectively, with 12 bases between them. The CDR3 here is CASSFSSRGAFF. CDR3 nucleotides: TGTGCCAGCAGTTTCTCCTCCAGGGGAGCTTTCTTT.

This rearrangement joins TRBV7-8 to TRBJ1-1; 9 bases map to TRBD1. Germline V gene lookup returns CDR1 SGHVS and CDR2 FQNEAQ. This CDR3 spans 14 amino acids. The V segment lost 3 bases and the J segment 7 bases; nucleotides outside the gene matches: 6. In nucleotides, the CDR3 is TGTGCCAGCAGCTTCGGGACAGGGAGGATTGAAGCTTTCTTT. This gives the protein CASSFGTGRIEAFF.

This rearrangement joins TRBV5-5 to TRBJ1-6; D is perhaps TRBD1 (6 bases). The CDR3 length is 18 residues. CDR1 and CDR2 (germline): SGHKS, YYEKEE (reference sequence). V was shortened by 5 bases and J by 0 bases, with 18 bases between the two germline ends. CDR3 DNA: TGTGCCAGCAGTTTAGACAGGCCTACAAGCTCCTATAATTCACCCCTCCACTTT. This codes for CASSLDRPTSSYNSPLHF.

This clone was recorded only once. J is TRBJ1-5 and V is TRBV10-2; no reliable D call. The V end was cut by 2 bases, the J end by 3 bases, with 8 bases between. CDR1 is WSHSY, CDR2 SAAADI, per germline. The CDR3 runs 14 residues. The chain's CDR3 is CASSEGGNNQPQHF. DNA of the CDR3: TGCGCCAGCAGTGAGGGAGGGAACAATCAGCCCCAGCATTTT.

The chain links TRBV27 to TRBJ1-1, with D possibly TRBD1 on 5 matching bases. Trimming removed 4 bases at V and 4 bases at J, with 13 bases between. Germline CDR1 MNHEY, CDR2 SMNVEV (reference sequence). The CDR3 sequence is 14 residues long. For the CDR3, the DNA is TGTGCCAGCAGTTCGGGACTGGGTTTCACTGAAGCTTTCTTT. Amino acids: CASSSGLGFTEAFF.

DNA for the CDR3: TGCGCCAGCAGCCCGAGAGGGCTAGCGGGATACACCGGGGAGCTGTTTTTT. Its translation is CASSPRGLAGYTGELFF. The rearrangement joins TRBV5-1 to TRBJ2-2; 9 nucleotides match TRBD2. Per germline, CDR1 SGHRS and CDR2 YFSETQ. CDR3 length equals 17 residues. V gave up 4 bases and J gave up 3 bases; unmatched junction bases: 10. The whole variable domain, remainder taken from reference TRBV5-1 and TRBJ2-2, is KAGVTQTPRYLIKTRGQQVTLSCSPISGHRSVSWYQQTPGQGLQFLFEYFSETQRNKGNFPGRFSGRQFSNSRSEMNVSTLELGDSALYLCASSPRGLAGYTGELFFGEGSRLTVL.

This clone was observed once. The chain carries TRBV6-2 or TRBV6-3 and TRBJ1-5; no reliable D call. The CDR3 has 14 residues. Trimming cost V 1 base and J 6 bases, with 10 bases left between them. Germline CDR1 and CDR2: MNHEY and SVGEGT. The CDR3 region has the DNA TGTGCCAGCAGTTACTACCATGGGGTTCAGCCCCAGCATTTT. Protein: CASSYYHGVQPQHF.

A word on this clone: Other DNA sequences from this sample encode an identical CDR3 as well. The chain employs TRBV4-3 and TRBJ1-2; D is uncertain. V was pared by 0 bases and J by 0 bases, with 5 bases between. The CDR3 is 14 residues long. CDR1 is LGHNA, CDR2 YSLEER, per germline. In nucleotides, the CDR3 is TGCGCCAGCAGCCAAGAGGCAGCTAACTATGGCTACACCTTC. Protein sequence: CASSQEAANYGYTF.

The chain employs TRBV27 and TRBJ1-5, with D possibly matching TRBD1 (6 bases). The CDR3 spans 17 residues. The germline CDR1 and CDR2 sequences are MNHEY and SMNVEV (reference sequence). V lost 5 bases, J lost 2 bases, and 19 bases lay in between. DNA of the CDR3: TGTGCCAGCAGTCTGCGCGGGGGCGAGGGGGGCAATCAGCCCCAGCATTTT. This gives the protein CASSLRGGEGGNQPQHF.

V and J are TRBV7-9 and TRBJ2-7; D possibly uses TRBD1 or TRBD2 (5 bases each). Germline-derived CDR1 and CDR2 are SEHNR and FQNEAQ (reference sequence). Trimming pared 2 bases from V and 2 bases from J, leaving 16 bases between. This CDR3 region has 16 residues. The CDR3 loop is CASSLNSGTRTYEQYF. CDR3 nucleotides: TGTGCCAGCAGCTTAAATTCTGGGACGAGGACCTACGAGCAGTACTTC.

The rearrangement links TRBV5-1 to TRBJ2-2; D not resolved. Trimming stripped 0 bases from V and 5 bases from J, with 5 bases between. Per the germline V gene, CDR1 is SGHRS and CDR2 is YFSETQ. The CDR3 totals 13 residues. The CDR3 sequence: CASSLGLTGELFF. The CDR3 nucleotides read TGCGCCAGCAGCTTGGGACTGACCGGGGAGCTGTTTTTT.

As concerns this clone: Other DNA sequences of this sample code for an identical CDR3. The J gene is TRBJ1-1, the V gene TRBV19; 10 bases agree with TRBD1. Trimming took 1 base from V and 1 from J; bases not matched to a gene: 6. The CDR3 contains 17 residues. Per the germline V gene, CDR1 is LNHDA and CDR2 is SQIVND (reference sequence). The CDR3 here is CASSIGRQGARNTEAFF. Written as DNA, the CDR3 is TGTGCCAGTAGTATAGGGAGACAGGGGGCTCGGAACACTGAAGCTTTCTTT.

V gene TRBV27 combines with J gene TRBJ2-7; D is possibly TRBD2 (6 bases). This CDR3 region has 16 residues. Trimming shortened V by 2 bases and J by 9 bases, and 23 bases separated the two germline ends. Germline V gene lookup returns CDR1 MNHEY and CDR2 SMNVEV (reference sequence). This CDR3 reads CASSLMGAGLPRGQYF. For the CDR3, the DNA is TGTGCCAGCAGTTTAATGGGAGCGGGCCTCCCTAGGGGGCAGTACTTC.

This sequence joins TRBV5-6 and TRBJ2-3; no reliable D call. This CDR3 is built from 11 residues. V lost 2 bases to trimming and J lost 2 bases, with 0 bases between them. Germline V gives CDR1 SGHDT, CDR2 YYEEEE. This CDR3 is CASSFTDTQYF. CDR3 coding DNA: TGTGCCAGCAGCTTCACAGATACGCAGTATTTT.

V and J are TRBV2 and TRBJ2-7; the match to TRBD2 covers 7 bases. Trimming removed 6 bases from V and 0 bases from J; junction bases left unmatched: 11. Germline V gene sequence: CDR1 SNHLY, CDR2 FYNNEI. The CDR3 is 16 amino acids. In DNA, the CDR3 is TGTGCCAGCAGCGGGGGAGGGAGAGGAGCCTCCTACGAGCAGTACTTC. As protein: CASSGGGRGASYEQYF.

CDR3 bases: TGCAGCGTTTGGCAGGGCGCGAACACCGGGGAGCTGTTTTTT. As protein: CSVWQGANTGELFF. The chain carries TRBV29-1 and TRBJ2-2; D might be TRBD1 (5 bases). The CDR3 totals 14 residues. Germline-derived CDR1 and CDR2 are SQVTM and ANQGSEA. Trimming took off 5 bases at V and 0 bases at J, with 10 bases between the two ends.

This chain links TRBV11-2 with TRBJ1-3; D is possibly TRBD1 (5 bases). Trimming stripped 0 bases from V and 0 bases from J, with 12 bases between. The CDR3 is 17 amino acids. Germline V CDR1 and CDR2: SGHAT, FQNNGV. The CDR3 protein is CASSLDGALLSGNTIYF. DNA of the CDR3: TGTGCCAGCAGCTTAGACGGGGCACTCCTCTCTGGAAACACCATATATTTT.

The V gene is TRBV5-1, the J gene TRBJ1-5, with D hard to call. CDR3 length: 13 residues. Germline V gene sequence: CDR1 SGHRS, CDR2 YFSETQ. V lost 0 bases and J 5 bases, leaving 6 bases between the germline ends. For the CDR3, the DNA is TGCGCCAGCAGCTTGGAAATCGATCAGCCCCAGCATTTT. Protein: CASSLEIDQPQHF.